A single T cell receptor beta chain is shown here with its context. The antigen is undetermined. This record comes from a study of vaccination and CD4 T cells after COVID-19. Study findings and constraints: Recorded median SARS-CoV-2-reactive clonotype numbers increased from 21 to 38 without reaching significance. The study examined relatively few convalescent patients and included no early post-infection timepoints.

Per germline, CDR1 GTSNPN and CDR2 SVGIG (reference sequence). Trimming took 0 bases from V and 2 from J, leaving 13 bases between them. The CDR3 covers 15 residues. Stated treatment: roughly 11-day PBMC culture with coronavirus spike peptide pools or control peptides (ViraFEST assay). Cultured CD4+ T-cell DNA underwent Oncomine TCR Beta short-read sequencing. Investigators obtained genomic DNA by extraction from cultured CD4+ T cells. TCRdb analysed the PCR reads with MiXCR anew, one entry per CDR3 protein. The sample gives just under 20,000 distinct CDR3 sequences, approximately 60% of which show up once; roughly 10% is in the top ten.

Sequencing was performed on CD4+ T cells from blood, cultured in vitro. This chain links TRBV30 with TRBJ1-2; no reliable D call. The receptor's source is a human donor who had recovered from COVID-19. CDR3 sequence: CAWSVRIDTNYGYTF. CDR3 nucleotide sequence: TGTGCCTGGAGTGTACGGATAGACACCAACTATGGCTACACCTTC.